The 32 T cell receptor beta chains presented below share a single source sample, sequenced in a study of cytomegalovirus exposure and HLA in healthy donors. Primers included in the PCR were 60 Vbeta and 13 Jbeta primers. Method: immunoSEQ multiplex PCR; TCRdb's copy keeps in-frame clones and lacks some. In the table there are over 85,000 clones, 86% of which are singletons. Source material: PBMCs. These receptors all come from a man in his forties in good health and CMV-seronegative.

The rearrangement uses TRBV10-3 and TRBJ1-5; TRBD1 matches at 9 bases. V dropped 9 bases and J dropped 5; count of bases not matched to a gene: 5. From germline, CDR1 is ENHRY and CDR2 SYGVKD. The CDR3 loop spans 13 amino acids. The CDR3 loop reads CAINRGPDQPQHF. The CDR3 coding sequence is TGTGCCATTAACAGGGGGCCGGATCAGCCCCAGCATTTT.

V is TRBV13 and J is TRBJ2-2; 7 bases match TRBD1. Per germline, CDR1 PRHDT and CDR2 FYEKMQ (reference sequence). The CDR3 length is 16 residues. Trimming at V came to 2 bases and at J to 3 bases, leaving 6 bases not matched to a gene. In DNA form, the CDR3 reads TGTGCCAGCAGCTTAACAACGGGACAGTACACCGGGGAGCTGTTTTTT. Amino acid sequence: CASSLTTGQYTGELFF.

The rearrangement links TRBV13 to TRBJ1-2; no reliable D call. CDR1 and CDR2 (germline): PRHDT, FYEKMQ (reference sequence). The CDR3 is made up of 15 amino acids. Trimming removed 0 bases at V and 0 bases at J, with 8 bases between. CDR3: CASSLGPPANYGYTF. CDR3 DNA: TGTGCCAGCAGCTTAGGTCCGCCAGCTAACTATGGCTACACCTTC.

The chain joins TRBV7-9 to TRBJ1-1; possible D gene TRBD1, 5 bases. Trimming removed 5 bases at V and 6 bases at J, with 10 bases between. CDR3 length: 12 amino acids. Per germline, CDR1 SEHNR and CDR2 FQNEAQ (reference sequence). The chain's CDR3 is CASSAGLAEAFF. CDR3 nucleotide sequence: TGTGCCAGCAGCGCAGGGTTGGCTGAAGCTTTCTTT.

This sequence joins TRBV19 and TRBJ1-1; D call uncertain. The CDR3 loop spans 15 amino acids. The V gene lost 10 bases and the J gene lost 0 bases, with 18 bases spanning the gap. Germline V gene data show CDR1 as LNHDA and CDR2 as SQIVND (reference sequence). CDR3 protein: CATIRHPSMNTEAFF. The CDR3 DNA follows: TGTGCCACGATTAGACACCCTTCCATGAACACTGAAGCTTTCTTT.

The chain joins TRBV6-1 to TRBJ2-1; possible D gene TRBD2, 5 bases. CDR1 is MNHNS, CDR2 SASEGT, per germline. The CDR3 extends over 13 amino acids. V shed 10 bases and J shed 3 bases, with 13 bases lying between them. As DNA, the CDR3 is TGTGCCATCGGAGCCCGGGGCTACAATGAGCAGTTCTTC. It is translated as CAIGARGYNEQFF.

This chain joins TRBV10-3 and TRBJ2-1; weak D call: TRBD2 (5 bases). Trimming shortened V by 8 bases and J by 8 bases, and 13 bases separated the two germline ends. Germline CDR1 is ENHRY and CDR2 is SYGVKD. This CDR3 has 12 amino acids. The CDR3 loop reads CAIGPEGDEQFF. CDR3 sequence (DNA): TGTGCCATCGGCCCCGAGGGCGATGAGCAGTTCTTC.

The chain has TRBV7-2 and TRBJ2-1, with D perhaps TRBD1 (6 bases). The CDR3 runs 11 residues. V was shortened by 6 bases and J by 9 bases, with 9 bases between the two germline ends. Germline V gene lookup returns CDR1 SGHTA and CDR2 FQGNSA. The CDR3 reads CASSSRGEQFF. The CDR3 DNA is TGTGCCAGCAGTTCCAGGGGTGAGCAGTTCTTC.

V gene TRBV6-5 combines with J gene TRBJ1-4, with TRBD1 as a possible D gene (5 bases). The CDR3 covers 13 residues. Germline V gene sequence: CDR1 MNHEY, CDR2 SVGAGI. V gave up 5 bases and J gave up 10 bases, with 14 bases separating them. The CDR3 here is CASSVSGRGKLFF. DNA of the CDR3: TGTGCCAGCAGTGTCTCCGGTAGGGGAAAACTGTTTTTT.

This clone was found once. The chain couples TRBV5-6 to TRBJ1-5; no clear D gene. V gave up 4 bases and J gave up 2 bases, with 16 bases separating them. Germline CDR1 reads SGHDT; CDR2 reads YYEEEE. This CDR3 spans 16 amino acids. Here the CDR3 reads CASSIFGDVGNQPQHF. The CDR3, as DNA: TGTGCCAGCAGCATCTTCGGGGATGTTGGCAATCAGCCCCAGCATTTT. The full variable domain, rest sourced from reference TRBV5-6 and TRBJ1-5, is DAGVTQSPTHLIKTRGQQVTLRCSPKSGHDTVSWYQQALGQGPQFIFQYYEEEERQRGNFPDRFSGHQFPNYSSELNVNALLLGDSALYLCASSIFGDVGNQPQHFGDGTRLSIL.

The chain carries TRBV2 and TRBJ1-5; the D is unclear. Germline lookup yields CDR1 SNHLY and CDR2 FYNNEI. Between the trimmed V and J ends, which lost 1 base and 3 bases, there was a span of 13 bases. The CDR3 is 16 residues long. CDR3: CASSEGGRRPNQPQHF. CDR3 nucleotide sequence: TGTGCCAGCAGTGAAGGTGGCAGGCGACCCAATCAGCCCCAGCATTTT.

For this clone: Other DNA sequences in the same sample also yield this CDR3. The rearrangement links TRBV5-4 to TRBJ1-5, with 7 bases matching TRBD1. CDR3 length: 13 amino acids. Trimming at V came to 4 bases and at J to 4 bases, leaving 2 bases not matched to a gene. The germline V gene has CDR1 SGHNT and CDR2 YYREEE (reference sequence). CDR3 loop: CASSLGQNQPQHF. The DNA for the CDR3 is TGTGCCAGCAGCCTGGGACAGAATCAGCCCCAGCATTTT.

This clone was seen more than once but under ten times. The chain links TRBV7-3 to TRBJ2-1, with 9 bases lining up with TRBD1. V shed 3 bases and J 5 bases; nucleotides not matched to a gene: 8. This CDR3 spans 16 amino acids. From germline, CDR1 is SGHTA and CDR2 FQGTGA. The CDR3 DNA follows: TGTGCCAGCAGCTTCCCGACAGGGGGAGGGAACAATGAGCAGTTCTTC. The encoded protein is CASSFPTGGGNNEQFF.

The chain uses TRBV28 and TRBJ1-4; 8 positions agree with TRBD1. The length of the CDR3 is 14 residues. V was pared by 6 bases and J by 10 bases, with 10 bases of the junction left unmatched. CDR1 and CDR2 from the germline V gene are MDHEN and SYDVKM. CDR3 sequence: CASRITGGVGKLFF. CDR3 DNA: TGTGCCAGCAGAATTACAGGGGGAGTGGGAAAACTGTTTTTT.

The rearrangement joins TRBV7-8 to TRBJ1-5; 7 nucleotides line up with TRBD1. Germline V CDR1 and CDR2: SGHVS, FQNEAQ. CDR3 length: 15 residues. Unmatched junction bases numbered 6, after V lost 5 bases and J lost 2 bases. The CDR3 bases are TGTGCCAGCAGCCCGCAGGGGGTGGGCAATCAGCCCCAGCATTTT. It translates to CASSPQGVGNQPQHF.

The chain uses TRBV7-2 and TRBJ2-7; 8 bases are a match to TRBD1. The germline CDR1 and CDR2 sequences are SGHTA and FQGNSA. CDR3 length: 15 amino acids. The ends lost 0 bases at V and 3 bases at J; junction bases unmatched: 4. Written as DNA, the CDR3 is TGTGCCAGCAGCTTAGCCGGGACAGGAGTCTACGAGCAGTACTTC. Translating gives CASSLAGTGVYEQYF.

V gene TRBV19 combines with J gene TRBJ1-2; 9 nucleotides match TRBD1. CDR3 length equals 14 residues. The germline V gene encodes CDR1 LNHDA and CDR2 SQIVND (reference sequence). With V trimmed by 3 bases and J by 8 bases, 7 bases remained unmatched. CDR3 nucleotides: TGTGCCAGTAGTATCGGACAGGGGAGCGGAGGCTACACCTTC. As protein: CASSIGQGSGGYTF.

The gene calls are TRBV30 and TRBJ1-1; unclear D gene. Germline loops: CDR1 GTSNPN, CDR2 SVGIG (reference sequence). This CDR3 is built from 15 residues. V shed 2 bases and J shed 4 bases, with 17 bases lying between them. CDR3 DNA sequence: TGTGCCTGGAGTACCCCTACGACGCGGCCCACTGAAGCTTTCTTT. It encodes CAWSTPTTRPTEAFF.

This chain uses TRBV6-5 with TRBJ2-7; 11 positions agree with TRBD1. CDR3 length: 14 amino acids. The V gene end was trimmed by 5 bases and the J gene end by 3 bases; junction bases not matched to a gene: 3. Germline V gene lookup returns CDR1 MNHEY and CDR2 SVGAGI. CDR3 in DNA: TGTGCCAGCAGTCGAGGGACAGGGGGCTACGAGCAGTACTTC. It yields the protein CASSRGTGGYEQYF.

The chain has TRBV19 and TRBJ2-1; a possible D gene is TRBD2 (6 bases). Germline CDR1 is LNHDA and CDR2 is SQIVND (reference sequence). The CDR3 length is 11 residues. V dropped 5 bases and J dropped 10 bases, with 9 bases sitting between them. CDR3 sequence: CASSGGREQFF. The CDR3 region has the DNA TGTGCCAGTAGTGGTGGGAGGGAGCAGTTCTTC.

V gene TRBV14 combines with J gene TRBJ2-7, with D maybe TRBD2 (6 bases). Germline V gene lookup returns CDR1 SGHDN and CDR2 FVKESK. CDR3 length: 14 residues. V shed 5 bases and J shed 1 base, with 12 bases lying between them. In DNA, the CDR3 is TGTGCCAGCAGCGGGCTCGGGGGTTCCTACGAGCAGTACTTC. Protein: CASSGLGGSYEQYF.

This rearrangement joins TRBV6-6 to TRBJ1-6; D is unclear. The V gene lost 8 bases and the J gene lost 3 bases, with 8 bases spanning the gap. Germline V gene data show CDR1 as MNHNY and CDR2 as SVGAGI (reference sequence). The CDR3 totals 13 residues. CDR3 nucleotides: TGTGCCAGCGTGGAGTACTATAATTCACCCCTCCACTTT. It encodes CASVEYYNSPLHF.

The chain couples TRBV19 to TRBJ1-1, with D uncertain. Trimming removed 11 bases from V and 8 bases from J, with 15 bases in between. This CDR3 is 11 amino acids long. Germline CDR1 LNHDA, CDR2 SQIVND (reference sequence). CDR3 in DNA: TGTGCCTCGGACCTCGGGAGGGAAGCTTTCTTT. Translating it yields CASDLGREAFF. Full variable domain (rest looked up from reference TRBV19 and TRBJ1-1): DGGITQSPKYLFRKEGQNVTLSCEQNLNHDAMYWYRQDPGQGLRLIYYSQIVNDFQKGDIAEGYSVSREKKESFPLTVTSAQKNPTAFYLCASDLGREAFFGQGTRLTVV.

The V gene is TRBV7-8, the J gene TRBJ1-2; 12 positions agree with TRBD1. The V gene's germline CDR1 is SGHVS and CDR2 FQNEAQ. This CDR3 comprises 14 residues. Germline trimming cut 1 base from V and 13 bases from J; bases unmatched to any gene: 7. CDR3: CASSLVPGQGASTF. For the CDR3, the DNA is TGTGCCAGCAGCTTAGTGCCGGGACAGGGGGCGTCCACCTTC.

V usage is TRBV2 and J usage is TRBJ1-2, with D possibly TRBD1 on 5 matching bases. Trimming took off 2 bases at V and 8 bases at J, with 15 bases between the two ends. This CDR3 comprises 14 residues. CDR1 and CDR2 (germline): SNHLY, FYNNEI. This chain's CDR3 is CASSEQGGFGGYTF. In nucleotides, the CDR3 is TGTGCCAGCAGTGAACAGGGAGGTTTTGGGGGCTACACCTTC.

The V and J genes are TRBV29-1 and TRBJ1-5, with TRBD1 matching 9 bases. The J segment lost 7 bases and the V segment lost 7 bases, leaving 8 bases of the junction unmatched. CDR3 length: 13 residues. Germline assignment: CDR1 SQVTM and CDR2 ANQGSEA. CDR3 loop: CSAVTGGGQPQHF. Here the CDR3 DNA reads TGCAGCGCCGTGACAGGGGGAGGGCAGCCCCAGCATTTT.

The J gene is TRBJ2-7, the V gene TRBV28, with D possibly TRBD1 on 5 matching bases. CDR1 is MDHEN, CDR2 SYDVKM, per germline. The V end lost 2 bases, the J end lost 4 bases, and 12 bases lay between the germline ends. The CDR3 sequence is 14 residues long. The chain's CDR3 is CASSLQGIVYEQYF. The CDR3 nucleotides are TGTGCCAGCAGTTTACAGGGTATTGTGTACGAGCAGTACTTC.

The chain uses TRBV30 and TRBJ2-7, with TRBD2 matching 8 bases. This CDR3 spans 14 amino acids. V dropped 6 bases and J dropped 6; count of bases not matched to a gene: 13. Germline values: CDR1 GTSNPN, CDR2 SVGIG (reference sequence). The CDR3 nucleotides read TGTGCCTGTCATAAGTCCGGGGGGGGTAGCGAGCAGTACTTC. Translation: CACHKSGGGSEQYF.

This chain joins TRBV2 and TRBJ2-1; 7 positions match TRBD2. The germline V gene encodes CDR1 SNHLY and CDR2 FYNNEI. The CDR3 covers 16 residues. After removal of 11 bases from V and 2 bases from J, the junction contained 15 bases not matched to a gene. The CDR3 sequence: CAAGGRGRRTYNEQFF. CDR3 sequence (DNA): TGTGCCGCCGGGGGGAGGGGCCGAAGGACCTACAATGAGCAGTTCTTC.

CDR3 coding DNA: TGTGCCAGCAGTCGGACAGGGGGAGACTCCTACGAGCAGTACTTC. Residues: CASSRTGGDSYEQYF. The genes are TRBV2 and TRBJ2-7, with 10 positions matching TRBD1. This CDR3 spans 15 amino acids. Germline values: CDR1 SNHLY, CDR2 FYNNEI. The V segment lost 5 bases and the J segment 0 bases; nucleotides outside the gene matches: 4.

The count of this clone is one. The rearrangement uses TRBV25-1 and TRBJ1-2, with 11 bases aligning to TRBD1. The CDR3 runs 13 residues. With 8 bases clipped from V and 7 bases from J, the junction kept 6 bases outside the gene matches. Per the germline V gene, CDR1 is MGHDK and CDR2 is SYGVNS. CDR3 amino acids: CASGGQGAAGYTF. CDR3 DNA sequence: TGTGCCAGCGGAGGACAGGGGGCCGCTGGCTACACCTTC.

The chain's CDR3 is CASSPRQPNQPQHF. DNA of the CDR3: TGCGCCAGCAGCCCTCGACAGCCCAATCAGCCCCAGCATTTT. The chain uses TRBV5-1 and TRBJ1-5; TRBD1 is a possible D gene (5 bases). Trimming shortened V by 4 bases and J by 3 bases, and 11 bases separated the two germline ends. The CDR3 is 14 amino acids. Germline CDR1 reads SGHRS; CDR2 reads YFSETQ.